These 18 T cell receptor beta chains were sequenced from one sample in a study of T cell repertoires in cytomegalovirus infection. Each CDR3 protein is one row after TCRdb ran MiXCR on the reads. The sample consists of approximately 750,000 distinct CDR3 sequences, about 40% of them appearing once. The specimen sequenced was PBMCs. These receptors all come from a human donor in good health (CMV status not recorded). Some clones in this sample may be carry-over from other donors' samples.

A few counts support this clonotype. This chain joins TRBV4-1 and TRBJ1-6; D ambiguous. With 4 bases removed from V and 10 bases from J, the gap between germline ends came to 17 bases. From germline, CDR1 is MGHRA and CDR2 YSYEKL. CDR3 length: 15 residues. Here the CDR3 DNA reads TGCGCCAGCAGCCGTCCTATCCTCGGGTTGTCACCCCTCCACTTT. Translated, it gives CASSRPILGLSPLHF.

This clonotype came up a few times. V gene TRBV12-3 or TRBV12-4 combines with J gene TRBJ1-5; 7 bases agree with TRBD1. The CDR3 length is 14 residues. J was trimmed by 5 bases and V by 7 bases; bases with no gene match: 8. The CDR3: CASTAHRGDQPQHF. CDR3 DNA sequence: TGTGCCAGCACCGCGCACAGGGGAGATCAGCCCCAGCATTTT.

This clonotype was found many times. The chain has TRBV7-3 and TRBJ2-6; 8 nucleotides line up with TRBD1. The CDR3 length is 16 residues. Losses at the gene ends were 5 bases for V and 1 base for J; bases not matched to a gene: 4. The V gene's germline CDR1 is SGHTA and CDR2 FQGTGA. The CDR3, as DNA: TGTGCCAGCAGCCCAGGACAGGGATCTGGGGCCAACGTCCTGACTTTC. Translating gives CASSPGQGSGANVLTF.

Only one count was recorded for this clonotype. One junction end does not reproduce the germline sequence, and a read error may be involved. The rearrangement uses TRBV6-6 and TRBJ1-5; D is uncertain. The CDR3 totals 15 residues. Germline CDR1 reads MNHNY; CDR2 reads SVGAGI (reference sequence). The CDR3 nucleotides read TGTGCCAGCAGTTACGGTGGCCCTTCCAATCAGCACCAGCATTTT. Residues: CASSYGGPSNQHQHF.

The chain couples TRBV6-6 to TRBJ1-1; 10 bases align to TRBD1. CDR3 length: 19 amino acids. Looked up from germline, CDR1 is MNHNY and CDR2 is SVGAGI (reference sequence). J was trimmed by 7 bases and V by 6 bases; bases with no gene match: 23. The chain's CDR3 is CASSPDGDRGGLTRREAFF. The CDR3 DNA follows: TGTGCCAGCAGCCCAGACGGGGACAGGGGCGGACTTACTCGGCGTGAAGCTTTCTTT.

On this clonotype itself: One base away lies a much larger clone, so this may be a sequencing read error. The chain employs TRBV7-2 and TRBJ1-1; D perhaps matches TRBD1 (5 bases). The length of the CDR3 is 16 residues. The V end lost 8 bases, the J end lost 6 bases, and 25 bases lay between the germline ends. CDR1 SGHTA and CDR2 FQGNSA come from the germline V gene. The CDR3 coding sequence is TGTGCCAGCTGCCGCCCTCCCAGGGACGCGGCTTCTGAAGCTTTCTTT. It yields the protein CASCRPPRDAASEAFF.

The rearrangement links TRBV6-1 to TRBJ2-7, with D perhaps TRBD2 (6 bases). The CDR3 is 14 residues long. V was cut by 1 base and J by 5 bases, with 12 bases left in between. In germline, CDR1 is MNHNS, CDR2 SASEGT. DNA of the CDR3: TGTGCCAGCAGTGAAGGACCGTGGGAGGACGAGCAGTACTTC. It codes for CASSEGPWEDEQYF.

The chain has TRBV7-9 and TRBJ2-7, with TRBD1 matching over 11 bases. Germline V gene data show CDR1 as SEHNR and CDR2 as FQNEAQ (reference sequence). The trim removed 1 base at V and 5 bases at J, leaving 4 bases unmatched. This CDR3 spans 15 amino acids. The DNA for the CDR3 is TGTGCCAGCAGCTTAGGGTTGGACAGGGGGCACGAGCAGTACTTC. It codes for CASSLGLDRGHEQYF.

In this sample, this clonotype turned up a few times. J is TRBJ2-1 and V is TRBV4-1; perhaps D is TRBD1 or TRBD2 (6 bases each). This CDR3 region has 16 residues. With 4 bases removed from V and 0 bases from J, the gap between germline ends came to 13 bases. Per germline, CDR1 MGHRA and CDR2 YSYEKL. The CDR3 nucleotides are TGCGCCAGCAGCCCCACACAGGGAGGCTCCTACAATGAGCAGTTCTTC. Translation gives CASSPTQGGSYNEQFF.

This clonotype came up a few times. This chain uses TRBV28 with TRBJ2-3; the D is unclear. CDR1 is MDHEN, CDR2 SYDVKM, per germline. Trimming shortened V by 4 bases and J by 2 bases, and 19 bases separated the two germline ends. This CDR3 has 17 amino acids. The CDR3 loop reads CASSSMRTGPFTDTQYF. The CDR3 region has the DNA TGTGCCAGCAGTTCTATGCGCACTGGACCTTTCACAGATACGCAGTATTTT.

The CDR3 sequence: CASNWGGVNTEAFF. Written as DNA, the CDR3 is TGTGCCAGCAATTGGGGGGGAGTGAACACTGAAGCTTTCTTT. The chain recombines TRBV2 with TRBJ1-1; perhaps TRBD1 as D (5 bases). CDR1 and CDR2 (germline): SNHLY, FYNNEI. The CDR3 contains 14 residues. Trimming removed 7 bases from V and 0 bases from J, with 12 bases in between.

The chain uses TRBV12-3 or TRBV12-4 and TRBJ1-6, with TRBD1 as a possible D gene (6 bases). The CDR3 has 15 residues. Trimming cost V 4 bases and J 6 bases, with 13 bases left between them. CDR3: CASSWLRGGNSPLHF. For the CDR3, the DNA is TGTGCCAGCAGTTGGCTCAGGGGTGGTAATTCACCCCTCCACTTT.

The rearrangement joins TRBV5-5 to TRBJ1-2; tentative D call: TRBD1 (6 bases). Trimming pared 4 bases from V and 1 base from J, leaving 26 bases between. There are 19 residues in the CDR3. The V gene's germline CDR1 is SGHKS and CDR2 YYEKEE (reference sequence). Written as DNA, the CDR3 is TGTGCCAGCAGCCGACATTATAACCCTCAGGGGTCGGGTAACTATGGCTACACCTTC. Amino acid sequence: CASSRHYNPQGSGNYGYTF.

The chain has TRBV6-1 and TRBJ1-3; D gene ambiguous. V was trimmed by 7 bases and J by 2 bases, leaving 24 bases between them. This CDR3 has 18 residues. Per germline, CDR1 MNHNS and CDR2 SASEGT. CDR3 coding DNA: TGTGCCAGCAAGTCGGGTGAGGGATGGATCGTGCCTGGAAACACCATATATTTT. Translating it yields CASKSGEGWIVPGNTIYF.

This chain joins TRBV27 and TRBJ1-4; 7 positions match TRBD1. The CDR3 sequence is 15 residues long. Germline V CDR1 and CDR2: MNHEY, SMNVEV (reference sequence). Losses at the gene ends were 4 bases for V and 2 bases for J; bases not matched to a gene: 4. Written as DNA, the CDR3 is TGTGCCAGCAGTTCGACAGGGACCACTAATGAAAAACTGTTTTTT. Encoded protein: CASSSTGTTNEKLFF. Using reference TRBV27 and TRBJ1-4 for the parts outside the CDR3, the full variable domain is EAQVTQNPRYLITVTGKKLTVTCSQNMNHEYMSWYRQDPGLGLRQIYYSMNVEVTDKGDVPEGYKVSRKEKRNFPLILESPSPNQTSLYFCASSSTGTTNEKLFFGSGTQLSVL.

V is TRBV19 and J is TRBJ1-5; a weak D match, TRBD1 (5 bases). This CDR3 region has 14 residues. In germline, CDR1 is LNHDA, CDR2 SQIVND (reference sequence). Trimming left V 4 bases short and J 4 bases short, with 11 bases between. CDR3 loop: CASSTTGENQPQHF. The CDR3 nucleotides are TGTGCCAGTAGTACTACAGGTGAAAATCAGCCCCAGCATTTT.

This sequence joins TRBV28 and TRBJ1-1, with 9 nucleotides matching TRBD1. The CDR3 contains 14 residues. The trim removed 8 bases at V and 1 base at J, leaving 5 bases unmatched. CDR1 MDHEN and CDR2 SYDVKM come from the germline V gene. The CDR3: CASGTGGANTEAFF. The CDR3 coding sequence is TGTGCCAGCGGCACAGGGGGCGCGAACACTGAAGCTTTCTTT.

This chain joins TRBV28 and TRBJ2-7; a possible D gene is TRBD1 (5 bases). The CDR3 is 12 amino acids. Trimming took off 3 bases at V and 10 bases at J, with 13 bases between the two ends. The germline CDR1 and CDR2 sequences are MDHEN and SYDVKM. This CDR3 is CASSLGREFQYF. The CDR3 region has the DNA TGTGCCAGCAGTTTGGGCAGGGAATTTCAGTACTTC.